These 25 T cell receptor beta chains originate from one sample sequenced in a study of blood T cell repertoires in COVID-19. Sequencing used immunoSEQ multiplex PCR; TCRdb keeps in-frame clones, though not all of them. Altogether about 260,000 clones are present, less than 95% being singletons, with the ten largest covering less than 3.5%. The specimen was PBMCs or T cells enriched from blood (not recorded which). These receptors all stem from a middle-aged man who had been exposed to COVID-19.

The J gene is TRBJ2-3, the V gene TRBV7-9; 9 nucleotides match TRBD2. Germline loops: CDR1 SEHNR, CDR2 FQNEAQ (reference sequence). V gave up 4 bases and J gave up 2 bases; unmatched junction bases: 10. The CDR3 contains 17 residues. CDR3 nucleotides: TGTGCCAGCAGCTCCGGCGGACTAGCGAGTAACACAGATACGCAGTATTTT. It encodes CASSSGGLASNTDTQYF.

CDR3 DNA: TGTGCCAGCAGTCGGGAAATAGCGGCCGACGAGCAGTACTTC. Translated, it gives CASSREIAADEQYF. This chain uses TRBV6-5 with TRBJ2-7; TRBD2 is a possible D gene (6 bases). Germline V CDR1 and CDR2: MNHEY, SVGAGI. V lost 5 bases, J lost 5 bases, and 16 bases lay in between. The CDR3 consists of 14 residues.

This clone was observed a few times. The genes are TRBV10-3 and TRBJ1-5; D is ambiguous. CDR3 length equals 16 residues. In germline, CDR1 is ENHRY, CDR2 SYGVKD. V lost 5 bases and J lost 1, with 15 bases in between. The CDR3 sequence: CAISLGRVGSNQPQHF. DNA for the CDR3: TGTGCCATCAGTTTGGGGAGGGTTGGCAGCAATCAGCCCCAGCATTTT.

The chain employs TRBV6-1 and TRBJ1-2; 8 bases align to TRBD1. Trimming took 0 bases from V and 4 from J; bases not matched to a gene: 4. Germline CDR1 reads MNHNS; CDR2 reads SASEGT. This CDR3 comprises 15 residues. This CDR3 reads CASSEAGQGGYGYTF. CDR3 DNA sequence: TGTGCCAGCAGTGAAGCCGGACAGGGAGGCTATGGCTACACCTTC.

V is TRBV6-5 and J is TRBJ2-5; D gene unclear. V lost 6 bases and J lost 0, with 8 bases in between. Germline CDR1 is MNHEY and CDR2 is SVGAGI. The CDR3 length is 13 residues. The CDR3 spells CASSLRDQETQYF. Here the CDR3 DNA reads TGTGCCAGCAGCCTCCGGGACCAAGAGACCCAGTACTTC.

This chain connects TRBV10-3 to TRBJ1-5, with 9 bases lining up with TRBD1. This CDR3 spans 17 amino acids. The V gene's germline CDR1 is ENHRY and CDR2 SYGVKD. V lost 2 bases to trimming and J lost 1 base; unmatched junction nucleotides: 6. The CDR3 bases are TGTGCCATCAGTGAGGCCGGGACAGGGTCCAGCAATCAGCCCCAGCATTTT. Encoded protein: CAISEAGTGSSNQPQHF.

The chain joins TRBV19 to TRBJ2-2, with 7 nucleotides matching TRBD1. The CDR3 is made up of 16 amino acids. Germline V CDR1 and CDR2: LNHDA, SQIVND (reference sequence). Trimming removed 4 bases from V and 0 bases from J; junction bases left unmatched: 5. CDR3 in DNA: TGTGCCAGTAGTAAACTCGGGACAGCGAACACCGGGGAGCTGTTTTTT. Amino acid sequence: CASSKLGTANTGELFF.

The V call is TRBV6-5, the J call TRBJ2-7; 7 bases line up with TRBD1. The CDR3 runs 13 residues. Germline trimming cut 4 bases from V and 2 bases from J; bases unmatched to any gene: 2. CDR1 MNHEY and CDR2 SVGAGI come from the germline V gene. The CDR3 nucleotides read TGTGCCAGCAGTTTGACAGGGACCTACGAGCAGTACTTC. Protein product: CASSLTGTYEQYF.

CDR3 bases: TGTGCCAGCAGTTTACAGGGAGCGGGCTACGAGCAGTACTTC. This translates into CASSLQGAGYEQYF. The J gene is TRBJ2-7, the V gene TRBV28, with D possibly being TRBD2 (6 bases). This CDR3 contains 14 residues. V was clipped by 2 bases and J by 3 bases, with 11 bases between them. Germline loops: CDR1 MDHEN, CDR2 SYDVKM.

This chain uses TRBV6-1 with TRBJ1-5; no definite D call. CDR1 and CDR2 (germline): MNHNS, SASEGT. V gave up 5 bases and J gave up 4 bases, with 9 bases separating them. The CDR3 is 13 residues long. The CDR3 DNA sequence: TGTGCCAGCAGTTCGTTCAGAAATCAGCCCCAGCATTTT. It specifies CASSSFRNQPQHF.

The chain couples TRBV19 to TRBJ2-3; 7 bases line up with TRBD2. This CDR3 spans 15 amino acids. Germline CDR1 and CDR2: LNHDA and SQIVND (reference sequence). V lost 8 bases to trimming and J lost 2 bases; unmatched junction nucleotides: 10. The CDR3 DNA reads TGTGCCAGTCAACCCAGCGGGACTAACACAGATACGCAGTATTTT. It is translated as CASQPSGTNTDTQYF.

A remark on this clone: A junction boundary mismatches the germline segment, possibly from a read error. The V and J genes are TRBV5-1 and TRBJ2-2, with 10 bases that match TRBD1. The germline V gene has CDR1 SGHRS and CDR2 YFSETQ. The CDR3 has 15 residues. In nucleotides, the CDR3 is TGTGCCAGCAGGCAGGACAGGGGGGCGACCGGGGAGCTGTTTTTT. This sequence encodes CASRQDRGATGELFF. Filled out from reference TRBV5-1 and TRBJ2-2, the complete variable domain reads KAGVTQTPRYLIKTRGQQVTLSCSPISGHRSVSWYQQTPGQGLQFLFEYFSETQRNKGNFPGRFSGRQFSNSRSEMNVSTLELGDSALYLCASRQDRGATGELFFGEGSRLTVL.

The chain combines TRBV30 with TRBJ2-1, with a weak D call TRBD2 (6 bases). The CDR3 runs to 15 residues. From germline, CDR1 is GTSNPN and CDR2 SVGIG (reference sequence). Trimming removed 4 bases from V and 4 bases from J, with 17 bases in between. In DNA form, the CDR3 reads TGTGCCTGGAATACAGGCGGGGCTCCATACAATGAGCAGTTCTTC. Translated: CAWNTGGAPYNEQFF.

This sequence joins TRBV9 and TRBJ2-1; 12 bases match TRBD2. The CDR3 length is 15 residues. With V trimmed by 3 bases and J by 6 bases, 4 bases remained unmatched. Per germline, CDR1 SGDLS and CDR2 YYNGEE. CDR3 nucleotide sequence: TGTGCCAGCAGCGACCTAGCGGGAGGGCCCAATGAGCAGTTCTTC. Amino acid sequence: CASSDLAGGPNEQFF.

This chain joins TRBV7-3 and TRBJ2-1, with TRBD2 matching 7 bases. CDR1 and CDR2 from the germline V gene are SGHTA and FQGTGA. The V gene end was trimmed by 4 bases and the J gene end by 3 bases; junction bases not matched to a gene: 3. The CDR3 covers 14 residues. CDR3 region: CASSSSGIYNEQFF. CDR3 sequence (DNA): TGTGCCAGCAGCTCAAGCGGGATCTACAATGAGCAGTTCTTC. The complete variable domain, with remaining parts taken from reference TRBV7-3 and TRBJ2-1, reads GAGVSQTPSNKVTEKGKYVELRCDPISGHTALYWYRQSLGQGPEFLIYFQGTGAADDSGLPNDRFFAVRPEGSVSTLKIQRTERGDSAVYLCASSSSGIYNEQFFGPGTRLTVL.

J is TRBJ1-4 and V is TRBV19; D call uncertain. The CDR3 spans 14 residues. Germline CDR1 reads LNHDA; CDR2 reads SQIVND (reference sequence). V was cut by 1 base and J by 4 bases, with 7 bases left in between. The CDR3: CASSIGEGNEKLFF. For the CDR3, the DNA is TGTGCCAGTAGTATAGGGGAGGGTAATGAAAAACTGTTTTTT.

J is TRBJ1-5 and V is TRBV5-1; 12 nucleotides align to TRBD1. Germline assignment: CDR1 SGHRS and CDR2 YFSETQ. The V segment lost 4 bases and the J segment 7 bases; nucleotides outside the gene matches: 6. The CDR3 has 15 amino acids. The CDR3 sequence: CASSAGTGGEQPQHF. The CDR3 coding sequence is TGCGCCAGCAGCGCCGGGACAGGGGGCGAACAGCCCCAGCATTTT.

This chain connects TRBV28 to TRBJ1-1; 8 bases fit TRBD1. Germline assignment: CDR1 MDHEN and CDR2 SYDVKM. Germline trimming cut 5 bases from V and 1 base from J; bases unmatched to any gene: 9. The CDR3 runs 16 residues. The CDR3 DNA reads TGTGCCAGCAGTGTCCCCTATGGGACAGGGAACACTGAAGCTTTCTTT. It encodes CASSVPYGTGNTEAFF. The whole variable domain, remainder taken from reference TRBV28 and TRBJ1-1, is DVKVTQSSRYLVKRTGEKVFLECVQDMDHENMFWYRQDPGLGLRLIYFSYDVKMKEKGDIPEGYSVSREKKERFSLILESASTNQTSMYLCASSVPYGTGNTEAFFGQGTRLTVV.

V is TRBV5-1 and J is TRBJ2-2; TRBD2 aligns across 10 bases. The CDR3 spans 16 residues. V shed 4 bases, J shed 4 bases, and the junction held 7 bases outside the gene matches. Germline values: CDR1 SGHRS, CDR2 YFSETQ. The CDR3 here is CASSPRTSGSTGELFF. CDR3 nucleotide sequence: TGCGCCAGCAGCCCACGGACTAGCGGTTCCACCGGGGAGCTGTTTTTT.

The V gene is TRBV4-1, the J gene TRBJ1-2; 8 nucleotides match TRBD1. The J segment lost 6 bases and the V segment lost 0 bases, leaving 6 bases of the junction unmatched. The germline CDR1 and CDR2 sequences are MGHRA and YSYEKL. CDR3 length equals 15 residues. The DNA for the CDR3 is TGCGCCAGCAGCCAAGATTGGGCAGGGGGCAATGGCTACACCTTC. It codes for CASSQDWAGGNGYTF.

This chain connects TRBV6-5 to TRBJ2-5, with 11 bases fitting TRBD2. Germline V CDR1 and CDR2: MNHEY, SVGAGI. V gave up 7 bases and J gave up 5 bases; unmatched junction bases: 6. The CDR3 contains 14 residues. The CDR3 DNA follows: TGTGCCAGCACCCCTAGCGGGAGGTTGGAGACCCAGTACTTC. Translating gives CASTPSGRLETQYF.

The rearrangement links TRBV29-1 to TRBJ2-1; 16 positions match TRBD2. Looked up from germline, CDR1 is SQVTM and CDR2 is ANQGSEA. This CDR3 region has 15 residues. With 6 bases clipped from V and 7 bases from J, the junction kept 6 bases outside the gene matches. The CDR3: CSVLGTSGRGNEQFF. The CDR3 DNA reads as TGCAGCGTCCTCGGGACTAGCGGGAGGGGGAATGAGCAGTTCTTC.

This sequence joins TRBV10-1 and TRBJ2-3; 13 bases map to TRBD2. This CDR3 region has 20 residues. Germline trimming cut 5 bases from V and 0 bases from J; bases unmatched to any gene: 14. Germline assignment: CDR1 WNHNN and CDR2 SYGVQD (reference sequence). The chain's CDR3 is CASSHLTRTSGGRSTDTQYF. CDR3 nucleotides: TGCGCCAGCAGTCACTTAACCCGGACTAGCGGGGGCCGAAGCACAGATACGCAGTATTTT.

This chain joins TRBV27 and TRBJ2-7; TRBD1 is a possible D gene (6 bases). The germline gives CDR1 MNHEY, CDR2 SMNVEV (reference sequence). Trimming cost V 4 bases and J 0 bases, with 19 bases left between them. The CDR3 contains 17 residues. In DNA, the CDR3 is TGTGCCAGCAGTTCCTCCCTCTCGGACAGCTACTCCTACGAGCAGTACTTC. It codes for CASSSSLSDSYSYEQYF.

CDR3 sequence reads: CASSQDSGQPYNEQFF. Written as DNA, the CDR3 is TGTGCCAGCAGCCAAGATTCAGGGCAACCCTACAATGAGCAGTTCTTC. The chain couples TRBV4-2 to TRBJ2-1; possibly TRBD1 for D (5 bases). The CDR3 is 16 residues long. Germline CDR1 LGHNA, CDR2 YNFKEQ. Trimming shortened V by 0 bases and J by 2 bases, and 11 bases separated the two germline ends.